A selection of T cell receptor beta chains follows, all from one sample in a study of T-cell memory formation after mild COVID-19. TCRdb used MiXCR to reprocess the 5' RACE reads, holding one entry per CDR3 protein. The sample lists 450,000 to 650,000 distinct CDR3 sequences, about 20% occurring once. Sequences were obtained from PBMCs or a T cell subset sorted from them (not recorded which). The receptors shown here come from an adult woman who had mild COVID-19 (a few samples of this study predate the infection). Cell type and time point are not known. CDR3s include the opening cysteine and the closing phenylalanine or tryptophan. The order of the fields is V gene, clone size, D gene, J gene, CDR3 DNA, CDR3 protein. A D gene is named only where the DNA matches it firmly. Clone sizes are given selectively: once, few, many, or a class where the clone is expanded.

v_call: TRBV4-2
clone_size: few
d_call: NA
j_call: TRBJ2-1
cdr3_nt: TGTGCCAGCAGCCAAGAAACTACCATGAATGAGCAGTTCTTC
cdr3_aa: CASSQETTMNEQFF

v_call: TRBV7-2
clone_size: few
d_call: NA
j_call: TRBJ2-3
cdr3_nt: TGTGCCAGCAGCCTCGCCCGAAGTGTACGGGGTTCCGATACGCAGTATTTT
cdr3_aa: CASSLARSVRGSDTQYF

v_call: TRBV4-1
clone_size: few
d_call: NA
j_call: TRBJ2-7
cdr3_nt: TGCGCCAGCAGCCAGTCAAGGGGAGGCGAGCAGTACTTC
cdr3_aa: CASSQSRGGEQYF

v_call: TRBV12-3/TRBV12-4
clone_size: NA
d_call: NA
j_call: TRBJ2-1
cdr3_nt: TGTGCCAGCAGTTTTGAACTAGCCGGTGCCTACAATGAGCAGTTCTTC
cdr3_aa: CASSFELAGAYNEQFF

v_call: TRBV20-1
clone_size: NA
d_call: TRBD2
j_call: TRBJ2-1
cdr3_nt: TGCAGTGCTAGAGGGACTAGCGTCGAGCAGTTCTTC
cdr3_aa: CSARGTSVEQFF

v_call: TRBV2
clone_size: NA
d_call: NA
j_call: TRBJ2-7
cdr3_nt: TGTGCCAGCAGTCCCGGACGGGCGACCTACGAGCAGTACTTC
cdr3_aa: CASSPGRATYEQYF

v_call: TRBV4-1
clone_size: few
d_call: NA
j_call: TRBJ2-1
cdr3_nt: TGCGCCAGCAGCCAAGGGCCGACCATACTTAATGAGCAGTTCTTC
cdr3_aa: CASSQGPTILNEQFF

v_call: TRBV2
clone_size: NA
d_call: TRBD1
j_call: TRBJ1-2
cdr3_nt: TGTGCCAGCCTACAACCCGGACAGGGAAACTATGGCTACACCTTC
cdr3_aa: CASLQPGQGNYGYTF

v_call: TRBV9
clone_size: NA
d_call: NA
j_call: TRBJ1-2
cdr3_nt: TGTGCCAGCAGCCCCCCGTACAATGGCTACACCTTC
cdr3_aa: CASSPPYNGYTF

v_call: TRBV7-9
clone_size: NA
d_call: TRBD1
j_call: TRBJ2-7
cdr3_nt: TGTGCCAGCAGCGAGTCGACAGGGCCTCCCTACGAGCAGTACTTC
cdr3_aa: CASSESTGPPYEQYF

v_call: TRBV7-9
clone_size: NA
d_call: TRBD1
j_call: TRBJ1-4
cdr3_nt: TGTGCCAGCAGCTACAGGGGAGGGGACGGCGGTGAAAAACTGTTTTTT
cdr3_aa: CASSYRGGDGGEKLFF

v_call: TRBV4-1
clone_size: NA
d_call: TRBD2
j_call: TRBJ2-1
cdr3_nt: TGCGCCAGCAGCCAAGTTACTAGCGGGTACAATGAGCAGTTCTTC
cdr3_aa: CASSQVTSGYNEQFF

v_call: TRBV7-8
clone_size: NA
d_call: NA
j_call: TRBJ2-7
cdr3_nt: TGTGCCAGCAGCTTGATACAGTCGTGGCGTGACGAGCAGTACTTC
cdr3_aa: CASSLIQSWRDEQYF

v_call: TRBV3-1
clone_size: NA
d_call: NA
j_call: TRBJ2-3
cdr3_nt: TGTGCCAGCAGCCAATCGAGAGATACGCAGTATTTT
cdr3_aa: CASSQSRDTQYF

v_call: TRBV5-5
clone_size: few
d_call: TRBD1
j_call: TRBJ1-5
cdr3_nt: TGTGCCAGCAGCCCACAGGGGTCGGGCAATCAGCCCCAGCATTTT
cdr3_aa: CASSPQGSGNQPQHF

v_call: TRBV9
clone_size: few
d_call: NA
j_call: TRBJ2-7
cdr3_nt: TGTGCCAGCAGCGTAAGGGGGGGCTCCTACGAGCAGTACTTC
cdr3_aa: CASSVRGGSYEQYF

v_call: TRBV5-1
clone_size: few
d_call: NA
j_call: TRBJ2-3
cdr3_nt: TGCGCCAGCAGCTTGAGGGTACAAAGTGTCGATACGCAGTATTTT
cdr3_aa: CASSLRVQSVDTQYF

v_call: TRBV13
clone_size: NA
d_call: NA
j_call: TRBJ1-2
cdr3_nt: TGTGCCAGCAGCTTAGAGTCGGACAGACCTTATGGCTACACCTTC
cdr3_aa: CASSLESDRPYGYTF

v_call: TRBV28
clone_size: NA
d_call: NA
j_call: TRBJ1-1
cdr3_nt: TGTAGTTGCGGGAACACTGAAGCTTTCTTT
cdr3_aa: CSCGNTEAFF

v_call: TRBV7-9
clone_size: NA
d_call: TRBD2
j_call: TRBJ2-1
cdr3_nt: TGTGCCAGCAGCTTAGAGCGGGGGGGCAACAATGAGCAGTTCTTC
cdr3_aa: CASSLERGGNNEQFF

v_call: TRBV6-5
clone_size: NA
d_call: NA
j_call: TRBJ1-4
cdr3_nt: TGTGCCAGCAGACTAACCCGTCTTAATGAAAAACTGTTTTTT
cdr3_aa: CASRLTRLNEKLFF